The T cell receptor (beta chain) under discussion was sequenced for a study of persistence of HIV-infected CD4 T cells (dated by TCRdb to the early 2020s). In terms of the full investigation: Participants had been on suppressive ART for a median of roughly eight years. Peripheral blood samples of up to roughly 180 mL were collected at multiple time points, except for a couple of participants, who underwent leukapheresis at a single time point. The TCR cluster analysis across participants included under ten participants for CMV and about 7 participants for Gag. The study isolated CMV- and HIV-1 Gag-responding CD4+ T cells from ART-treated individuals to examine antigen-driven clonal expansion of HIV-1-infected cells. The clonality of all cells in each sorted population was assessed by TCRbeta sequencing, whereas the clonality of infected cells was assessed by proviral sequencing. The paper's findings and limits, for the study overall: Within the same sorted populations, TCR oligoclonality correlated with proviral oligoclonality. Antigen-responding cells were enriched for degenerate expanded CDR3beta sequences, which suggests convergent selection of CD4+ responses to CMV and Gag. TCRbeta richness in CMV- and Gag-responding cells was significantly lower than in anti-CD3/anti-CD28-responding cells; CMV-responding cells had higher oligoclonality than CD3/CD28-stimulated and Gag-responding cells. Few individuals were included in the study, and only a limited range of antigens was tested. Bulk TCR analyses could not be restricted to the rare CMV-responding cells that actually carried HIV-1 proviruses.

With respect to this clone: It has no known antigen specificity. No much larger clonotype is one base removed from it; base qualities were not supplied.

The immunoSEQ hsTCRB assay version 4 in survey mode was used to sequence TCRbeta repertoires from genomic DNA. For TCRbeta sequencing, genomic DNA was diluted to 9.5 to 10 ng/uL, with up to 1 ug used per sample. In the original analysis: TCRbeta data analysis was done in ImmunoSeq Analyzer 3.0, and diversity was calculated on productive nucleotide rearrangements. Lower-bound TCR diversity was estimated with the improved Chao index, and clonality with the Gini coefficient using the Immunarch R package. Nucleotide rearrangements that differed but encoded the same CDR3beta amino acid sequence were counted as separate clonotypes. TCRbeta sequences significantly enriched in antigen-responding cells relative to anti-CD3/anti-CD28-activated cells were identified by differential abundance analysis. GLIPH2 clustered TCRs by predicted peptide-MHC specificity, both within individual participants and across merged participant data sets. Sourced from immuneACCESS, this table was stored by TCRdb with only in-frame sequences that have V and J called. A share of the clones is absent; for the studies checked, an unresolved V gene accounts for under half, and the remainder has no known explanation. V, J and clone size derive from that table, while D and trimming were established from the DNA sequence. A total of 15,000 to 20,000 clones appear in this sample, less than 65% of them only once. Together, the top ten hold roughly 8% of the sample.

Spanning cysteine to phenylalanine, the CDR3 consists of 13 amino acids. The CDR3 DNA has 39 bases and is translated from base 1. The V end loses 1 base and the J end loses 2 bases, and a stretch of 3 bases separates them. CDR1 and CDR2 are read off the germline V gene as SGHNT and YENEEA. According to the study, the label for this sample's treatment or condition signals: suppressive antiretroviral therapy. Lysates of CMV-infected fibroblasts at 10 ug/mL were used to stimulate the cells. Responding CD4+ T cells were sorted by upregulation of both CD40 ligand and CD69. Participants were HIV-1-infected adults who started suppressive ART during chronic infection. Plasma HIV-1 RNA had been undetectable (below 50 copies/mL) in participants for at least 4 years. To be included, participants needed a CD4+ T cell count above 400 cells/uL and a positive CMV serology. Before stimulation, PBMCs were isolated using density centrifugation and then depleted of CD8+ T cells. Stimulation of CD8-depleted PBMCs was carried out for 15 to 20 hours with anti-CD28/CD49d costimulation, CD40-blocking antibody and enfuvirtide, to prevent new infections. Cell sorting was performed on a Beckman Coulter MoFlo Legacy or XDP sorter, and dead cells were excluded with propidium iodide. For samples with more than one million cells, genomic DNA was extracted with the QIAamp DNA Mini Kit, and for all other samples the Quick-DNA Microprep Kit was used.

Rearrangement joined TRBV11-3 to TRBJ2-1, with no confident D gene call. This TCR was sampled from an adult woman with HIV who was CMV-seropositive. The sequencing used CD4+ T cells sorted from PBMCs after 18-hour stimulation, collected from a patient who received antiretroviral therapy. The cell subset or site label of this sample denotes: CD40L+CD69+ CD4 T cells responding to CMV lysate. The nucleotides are TGTGCCAGCAGCTTAGGGGCCTACAATGAGCAGTTCTTC. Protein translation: CASSLGAYNEQFF. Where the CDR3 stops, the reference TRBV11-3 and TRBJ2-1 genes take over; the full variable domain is EAGVVQSPRYKIIEKKQPVAFWCNPISGHNTLYWYLQNLGQGPELLIRYENEEAVDDSQLPKDRFSAERLKGVDSTLKIQPAELGDSAVYLCASSLGAYNEQFFGPGTRLTVL.